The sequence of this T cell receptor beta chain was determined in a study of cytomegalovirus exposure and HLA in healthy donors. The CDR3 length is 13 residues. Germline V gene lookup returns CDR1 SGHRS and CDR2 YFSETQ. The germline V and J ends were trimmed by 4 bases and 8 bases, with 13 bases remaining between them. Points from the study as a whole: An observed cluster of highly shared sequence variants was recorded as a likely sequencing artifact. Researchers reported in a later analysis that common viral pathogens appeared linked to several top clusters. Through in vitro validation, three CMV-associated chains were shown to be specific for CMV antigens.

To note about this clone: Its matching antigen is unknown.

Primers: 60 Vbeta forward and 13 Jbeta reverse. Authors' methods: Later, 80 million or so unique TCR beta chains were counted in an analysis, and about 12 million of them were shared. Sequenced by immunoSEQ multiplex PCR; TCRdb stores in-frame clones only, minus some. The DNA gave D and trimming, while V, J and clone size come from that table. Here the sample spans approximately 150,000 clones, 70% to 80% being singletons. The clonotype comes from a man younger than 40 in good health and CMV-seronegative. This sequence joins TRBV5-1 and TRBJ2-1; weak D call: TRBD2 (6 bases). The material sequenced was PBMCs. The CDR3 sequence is CASSPGVGHEQFF. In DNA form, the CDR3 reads TGCGCCAGCAGCCCGGGAGTAGGGCATGAGCAGTTCTTC.